This T cell receptor (beta chain) was identified during a study of T cell changes during pregnancy in multiple sclerosis (dated by TCRdb to the late 2010s). Background for the entire study: Changes in the T cell repertoire over the course of pregnancy were examined in this study in women with multiple sclerosis.

About this clone: Its antigen remains unidentified. Base qualities are not at hand, and no much larger clone is one base apart.

From the germline V gene (reference sequence), CDR1 is SGHNT and CDR2 is YYREEE. Spanning cysteine to phenylalanine, the CDR3 consists of 17 amino acids. Only the CDR3 DNA is retained, 51 bases long and in frame from the first base. The V end gives up 0 bases and the J end 4 bases, leaving 8 bases in the junction not matched to a gene. Libraries were prepared through the immunoSEQ multiplex PCR assay. Not all clones reach the TCRdb copy of this immuneACCESS table, which keeps in-frame sequences only. Checked studies attribute under half of the gap to unresolved V genes and leave the rest unexplained. This sample lists 40,000 to 50,000 clones; about 91% were detected once. 1% to 1.5% of the sample lies in the top ten.

Here the sequenced sample was CD4+ T cells from peripheral blood mononuclear cells, taken in the first trimester of pregnancy. The rearranged chain carries TRBV5-4 and TRBJ2-3; 10 of the junction bases match TRBD2. The receptor comes from a female donor with multiple sclerosis, enrolled in a pregnancy study. Read as DNA, the sequence is TGTGCCAGCAGCTTGGTGCGACTAGCGGGTACGCCAGATACGCAGTATTTT. This gives the protein CASSLVRLAGTPDTQYF.